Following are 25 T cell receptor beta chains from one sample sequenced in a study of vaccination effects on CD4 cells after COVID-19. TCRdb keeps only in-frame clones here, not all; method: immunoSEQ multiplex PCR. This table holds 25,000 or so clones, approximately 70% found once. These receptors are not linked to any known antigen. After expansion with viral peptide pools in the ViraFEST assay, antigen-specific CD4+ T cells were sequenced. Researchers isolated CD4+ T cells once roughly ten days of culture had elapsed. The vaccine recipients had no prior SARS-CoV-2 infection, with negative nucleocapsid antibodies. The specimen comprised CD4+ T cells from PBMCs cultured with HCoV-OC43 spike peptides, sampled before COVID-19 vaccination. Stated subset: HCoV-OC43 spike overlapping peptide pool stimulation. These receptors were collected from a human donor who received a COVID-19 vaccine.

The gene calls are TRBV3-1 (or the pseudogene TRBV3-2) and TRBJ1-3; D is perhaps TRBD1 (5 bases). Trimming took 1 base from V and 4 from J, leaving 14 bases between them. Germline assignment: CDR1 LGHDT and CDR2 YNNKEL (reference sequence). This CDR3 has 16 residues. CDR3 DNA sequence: TGTGCCAGCAGCCAAGTTCGTAGACAGTCCGGAAACACCATATATTTT. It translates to CASSQVRRQSGNTIYF.

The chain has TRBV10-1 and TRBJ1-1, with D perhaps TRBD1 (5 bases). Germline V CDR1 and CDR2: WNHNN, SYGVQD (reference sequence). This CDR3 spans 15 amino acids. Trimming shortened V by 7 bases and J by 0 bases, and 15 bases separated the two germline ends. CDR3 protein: CASTPSGGLNTEAFF. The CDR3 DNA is TGCGCCAGCACCCCGTCCGGGGGGTTGAACACTGAAGCTTTCTTT.

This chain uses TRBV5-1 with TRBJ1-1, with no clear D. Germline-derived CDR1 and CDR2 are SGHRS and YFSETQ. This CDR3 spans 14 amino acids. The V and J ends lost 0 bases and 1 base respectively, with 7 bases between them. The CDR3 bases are TGCGCCAGCAGCTTGGTTGCCCAGAACACTGAAGCTTTCTTT. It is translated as CASSLVAQNTEAFF.

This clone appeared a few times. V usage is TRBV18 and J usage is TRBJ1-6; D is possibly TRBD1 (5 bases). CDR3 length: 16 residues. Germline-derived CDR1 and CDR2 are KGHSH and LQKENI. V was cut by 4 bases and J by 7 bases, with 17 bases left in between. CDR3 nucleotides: TGTGCCAGCTCACAGACGGGGCAGGAGGGCAATTCACCCCTCCACTTT. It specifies CASSQTGQEGNSPLHF.

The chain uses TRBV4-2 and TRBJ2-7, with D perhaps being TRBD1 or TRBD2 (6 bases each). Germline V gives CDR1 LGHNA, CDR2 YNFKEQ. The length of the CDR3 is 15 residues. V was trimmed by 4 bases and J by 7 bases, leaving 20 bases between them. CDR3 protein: CASSRSAEGGREQYF. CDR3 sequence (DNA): TGTGCCAGCAGCCGATCAGCGGAGGGGGGTCGGGAGCAGTACTTC.

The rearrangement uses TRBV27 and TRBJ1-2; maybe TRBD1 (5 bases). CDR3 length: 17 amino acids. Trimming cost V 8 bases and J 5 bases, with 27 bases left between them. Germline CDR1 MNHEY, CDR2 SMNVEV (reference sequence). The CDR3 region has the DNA TGTGCCAGCGGTGCCGCCTATGGGGCAGGATATTCTTATGGCTACACCTTC. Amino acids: CASGAAYGAGYSYGYTF.

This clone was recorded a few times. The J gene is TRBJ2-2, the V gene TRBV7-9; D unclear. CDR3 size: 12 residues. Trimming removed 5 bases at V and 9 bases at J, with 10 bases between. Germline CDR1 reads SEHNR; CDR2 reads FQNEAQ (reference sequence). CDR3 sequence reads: CASSPVFRELFF. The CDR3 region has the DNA TGTGCCAGCAGCCCGGTATTCCGGGAGCTGTTTTTT.

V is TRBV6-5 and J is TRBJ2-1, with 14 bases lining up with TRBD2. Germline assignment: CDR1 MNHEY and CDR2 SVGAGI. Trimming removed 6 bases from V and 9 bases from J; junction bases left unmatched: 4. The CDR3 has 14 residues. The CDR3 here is CASRWTSGRSEQFF. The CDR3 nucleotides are TGTGCCAGCAGATGGACTAGCGGGAGGAGTGAGCAGTTCTTC.

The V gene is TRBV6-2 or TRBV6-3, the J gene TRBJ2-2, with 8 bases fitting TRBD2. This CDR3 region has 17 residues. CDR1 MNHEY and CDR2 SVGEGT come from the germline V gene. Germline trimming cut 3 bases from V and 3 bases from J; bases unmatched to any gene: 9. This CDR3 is CASSYLLAGGYTGELFF. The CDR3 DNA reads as TGTGCCAGCAGTTATTTGTTGGCGGGAGGCTACACCGGGGAGCTGTTTTTT.

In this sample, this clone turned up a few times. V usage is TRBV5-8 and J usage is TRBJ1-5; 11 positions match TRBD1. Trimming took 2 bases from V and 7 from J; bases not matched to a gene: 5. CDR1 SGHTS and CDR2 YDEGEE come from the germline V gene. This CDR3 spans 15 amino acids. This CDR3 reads CASSFGTGGLQPQHF. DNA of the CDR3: TGTGCCAGCAGCTTTGGGACAGGGGGTTTACAGCCCCAGCATTTT.

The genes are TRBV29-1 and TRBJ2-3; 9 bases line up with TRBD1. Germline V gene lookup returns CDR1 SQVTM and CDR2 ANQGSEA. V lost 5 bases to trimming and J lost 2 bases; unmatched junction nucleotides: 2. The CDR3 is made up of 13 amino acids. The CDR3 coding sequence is TGCAGCGTTCGGACAGGGGCCACAGATACGCAGTATTTT. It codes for CSVRTGATDTQYF.

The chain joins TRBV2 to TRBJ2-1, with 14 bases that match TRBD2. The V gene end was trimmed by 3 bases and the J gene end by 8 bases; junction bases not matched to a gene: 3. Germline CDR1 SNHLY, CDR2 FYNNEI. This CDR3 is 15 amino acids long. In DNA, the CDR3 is TGTGCCAGCAGTGAGACTAGCGGGAGGGCGGATGAGCAGTTCTTC. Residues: CASSETSGRADEQFF. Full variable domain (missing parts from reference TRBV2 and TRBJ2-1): EPEVTQTPSHQVTQMGQEVILRCVPISNHLYFYWYRQILGQKVEFLVSFYNNEISEKSEIFDDQFSVERPDGSNFTLKIRSTKLEDSAMYFCASSETSGRADEQFFGPGTRLTVL.

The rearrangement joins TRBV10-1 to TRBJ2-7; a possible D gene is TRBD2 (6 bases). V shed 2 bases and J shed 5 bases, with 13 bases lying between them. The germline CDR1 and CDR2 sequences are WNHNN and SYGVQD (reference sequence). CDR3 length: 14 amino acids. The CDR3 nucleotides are TGCGCCAGCAGTGAGGACGGGAGATCCCACGAGCAGTACTTC. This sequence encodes CASSEDGRSHEQYF.

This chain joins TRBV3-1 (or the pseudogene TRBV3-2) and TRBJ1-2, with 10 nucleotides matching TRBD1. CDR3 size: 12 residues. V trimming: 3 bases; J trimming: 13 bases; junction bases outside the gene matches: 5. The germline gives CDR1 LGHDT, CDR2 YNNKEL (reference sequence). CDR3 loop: CASSQGDRGITF. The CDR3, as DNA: TGTGCCAGCAGCCAGGGGGACAGGGGCATCACCTTC.

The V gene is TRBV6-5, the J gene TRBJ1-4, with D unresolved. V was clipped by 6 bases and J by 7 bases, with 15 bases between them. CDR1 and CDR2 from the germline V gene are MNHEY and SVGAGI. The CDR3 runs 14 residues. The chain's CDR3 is CASREPAFSEKLFF. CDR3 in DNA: TGTGCCAGCAGGGAGCCGGCGTTTTCTGAAAAACTGTTTTTT.

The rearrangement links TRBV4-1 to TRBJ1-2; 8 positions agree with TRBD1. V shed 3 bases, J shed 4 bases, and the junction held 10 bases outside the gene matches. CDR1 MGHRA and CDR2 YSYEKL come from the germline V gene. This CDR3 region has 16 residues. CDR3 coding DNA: TGCGCCAGCAGCCACGATAACGGACAGGGACTCTATGGCTACACCTTC. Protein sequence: CASSHDNGQGLYGYTF.

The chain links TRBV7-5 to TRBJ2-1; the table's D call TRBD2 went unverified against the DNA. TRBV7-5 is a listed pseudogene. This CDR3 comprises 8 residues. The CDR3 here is CAMNGQFF. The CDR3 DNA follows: TGTGCCATGAACGGGCAGTTCTTC.

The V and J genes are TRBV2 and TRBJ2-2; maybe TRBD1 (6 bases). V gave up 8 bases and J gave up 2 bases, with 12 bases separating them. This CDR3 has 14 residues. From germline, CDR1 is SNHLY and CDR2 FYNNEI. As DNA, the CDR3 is TGTGCCAGCCTTAGGACAGAAAACACCGGGGAGCTGTTTTTT. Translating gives CASLRTENTGELFF.

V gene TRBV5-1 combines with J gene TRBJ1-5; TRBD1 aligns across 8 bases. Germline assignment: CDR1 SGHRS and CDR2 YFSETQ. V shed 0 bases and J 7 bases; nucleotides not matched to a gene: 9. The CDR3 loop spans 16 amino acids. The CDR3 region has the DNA TGCGCCAGCAGCTTGGGGGACAGGCAAGGAGGACAGCCCCAGCATTTT. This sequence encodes CASSLGDRQGGQPQHF.

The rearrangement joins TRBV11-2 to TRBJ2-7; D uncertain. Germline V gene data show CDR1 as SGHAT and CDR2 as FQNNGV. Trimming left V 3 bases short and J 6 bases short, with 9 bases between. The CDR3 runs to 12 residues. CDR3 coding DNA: TGTGCCAGCAGCTTCCCCGGAGCCGAGCAGTACTTC. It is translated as CASSFPGAEQYF.

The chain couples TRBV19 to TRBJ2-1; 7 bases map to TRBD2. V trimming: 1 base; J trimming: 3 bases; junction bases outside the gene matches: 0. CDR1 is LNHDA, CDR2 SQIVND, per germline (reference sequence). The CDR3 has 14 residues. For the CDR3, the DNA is TGTGCCAGTAGTATAGGGACTAGCTACAATGAGCAGTTCTTC. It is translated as CASSIGTSYNEQFF.

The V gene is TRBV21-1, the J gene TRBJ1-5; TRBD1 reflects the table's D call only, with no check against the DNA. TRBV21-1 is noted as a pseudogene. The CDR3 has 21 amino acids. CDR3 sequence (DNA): TGTGCCAGCAGCAAAGACAGGGGAGGATCCCCGGCCCCTATTAGCAATCAGCCCCAGCATTTT. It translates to CASSKDRGGSPAPISNQPQHF.

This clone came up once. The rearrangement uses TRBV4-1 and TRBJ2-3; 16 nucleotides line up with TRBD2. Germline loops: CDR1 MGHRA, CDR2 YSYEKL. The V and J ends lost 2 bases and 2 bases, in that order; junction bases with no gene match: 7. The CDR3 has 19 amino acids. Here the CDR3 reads CASSQKGLAGGPDTDTQYF. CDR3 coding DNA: TGCGCCAGCAGCCAAAAGGGACTAGCGGGGGGGCCGGACACAGATACGCAGTATTTT.

As DNA, the CDR3 is TGTGCCAGCAATACAGGGTTCTCAAACTATGGCTACACCTTC. Amino acid sequence: CASNTGFSNYGYTF. The rearrangement links TRBV6-5 to TRBJ1-2; possible D gene TRBD1, 6 bases. Trimming removed 7 bases at V and 2 bases at J, with 14 bases between. Germline V gives CDR1 MNHEY, CDR2 SVGAGI. The CDR3 is 14 residues long.

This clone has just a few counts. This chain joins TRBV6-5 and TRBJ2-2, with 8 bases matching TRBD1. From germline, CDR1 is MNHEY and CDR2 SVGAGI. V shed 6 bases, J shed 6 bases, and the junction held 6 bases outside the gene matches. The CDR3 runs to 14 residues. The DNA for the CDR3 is TGTGCCAGCAGGACGACAGGGGTCGCCGGGGAGCTGTTTTTT. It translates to CASRTTGVAGELFF.